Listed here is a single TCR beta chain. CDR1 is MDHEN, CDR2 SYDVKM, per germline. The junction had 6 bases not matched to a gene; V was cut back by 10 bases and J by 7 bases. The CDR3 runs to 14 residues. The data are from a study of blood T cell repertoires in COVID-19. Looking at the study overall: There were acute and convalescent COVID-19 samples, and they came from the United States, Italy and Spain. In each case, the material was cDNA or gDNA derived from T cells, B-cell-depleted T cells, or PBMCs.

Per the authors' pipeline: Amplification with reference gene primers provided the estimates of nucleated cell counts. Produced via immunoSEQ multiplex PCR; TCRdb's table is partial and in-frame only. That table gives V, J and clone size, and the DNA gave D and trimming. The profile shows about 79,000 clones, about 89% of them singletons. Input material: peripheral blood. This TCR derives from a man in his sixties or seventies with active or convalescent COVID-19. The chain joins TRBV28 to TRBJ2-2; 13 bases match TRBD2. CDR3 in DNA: TGTGCCACCGGACTAGCGGGAGTTGGCGGGGAGCTGTTTTTT. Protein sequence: CATGLAGVGGELFF.